This is a list of T cell receptor beta chains from one sample in a study of T-cell memory formation after mild COVID-19. A single record per CDR3 protein comes from TCRdb applying MiXCR to the 5' RACE reads. The sample has roughly 40,000 distinct CDR3 sequences; over 6.5% are singletons. Material for sequencing was PBMCs or a T cell subset sorted from them (not recorded which). These receptors came from an adult who had mild COVID-19 (a few samples of this study predate the infection). Cell type and time point are not known. Each CDR3 is given without its conserved first and last residue. The order of the fields is V gene, J gene, CDR3 protein.

v_call: TRBV5-1
j_call: TRBJ1-2
cdr3_aa: ASSLEEGSYGYT

v_call: TRBV10-3
j_call: TRBJ2-5
cdr3_aa: AISDWDETQY

v_call: TRBV20-1
j_call: TRBJ2-1
cdr3_aa: SASTGMHEQF

v_call: TRBV28
j_call: TRBJ1-4
cdr3_aa: ASRTGQAATNEKLF

v_call: TRBV11-1
j_call: TRBJ2-1
cdr3_aa: ASSHRRVSYNEQF

v_call: TRBV24-1
j_call: TRBJ1-4
cdr3_aa: ATSDWTTGKLF

v_call: TRBV6-6
j_call: TRBJ2-7
cdr3_aa: ASSYPRTSDPEQY

v_call: TRBV5-1
j_call: TRBJ1-2
cdr3_aa: ASRPYTGQGGGYT

v_call: TRBV7-2
j_call: TRBJ1-2
cdr3_aa: ASSPDRDLNYGYT

v_call: TRBV19
j_call: TRBJ1-2
cdr3_aa: ASLRTGAGDGYT

v_call: TRBV30
j_call: TRBJ2-1
cdr3_aa: AWSAGTGGRNEQF

v_call: TRBV5-4
j_call: TRBJ2-1
cdr3_aa: ASSPGTSGVNEQF

v_call: TRBV12-3/TRBV12-4
j_call: TRBJ2-2
cdr3_aa: ASSLAGANTGELF

v_call: TRBV4-3
j_call: TRBJ2-3
cdr3_aa: ASSQNDRDDTQY

v_call: TRBV5-1
j_call: TRBJ1-1
cdr3_aa: ASTPGVGTEAF

v_call: TRBV6-5
j_call: TRBJ1-2
cdr3_aa: ASSRTIGQRYT

v_call: TRBV5-1
j_call: TRBJ1-2
cdr3_aa: ASSLDLRSNYGYT

v_call: TRBV19
j_call: TRBJ1-5
cdr3_aa: ASSNGGVLPQH

v_call: TRBV3-1
j_call: TRBJ1-1
cdr3_aa: ASSQASSGATEAF

v_call: TRBV6-1
j_call: TRBJ1-2
cdr3_aa: ASTIGQGSGYT

v_call: TRBV20-1
j_call: TRBJ2-1
cdr3_aa: SAPGTIGNEQF

v_call: TRBV7-3
j_call: TRBJ2-7
cdr3_aa: ASSLRAWDEQY

v_call: TRBV7-3
j_call: TRBJ2-2
cdr3_aa: ASSFDGNTGELF

v_call: TRBV18
j_call: TRBJ2-1
cdr3_aa: ASSPSAQSGSSNNEQF

v_call: TRBV5-1
j_call: TRBJ2-2
cdr3_aa: ASSLGVDTGGTGELF

v_call: TRBV5-1
j_call: TRBJ1-2
cdr3_aa: ASSLEGQGSGSYT

v_call: TRBV7-3
j_call: TRBJ2-3
cdr3_aa: ASSSFQGGVGTQY

v_call: TRBV9
j_call: TRBJ2-2
cdr3_aa: ASSVGLLSGELF

v_call: TRBV15
j_call: TRBJ2-7
cdr3_aa: ATSRAVKVLYEQY

v_call: TRBV5-1
j_call: TRBJ2-7
cdr3_aa: ASSGGAGRSYEQY

v_call: TRBV5-6
j_call: TRBJ2-7
cdr3_aa: ASSPAGQVYEQY

v_call: TRBV3-1
j_call: TRBJ2-4
cdr3_aa: ASSQGWTSGGSIAKNIQY

v_call: TRBV4-1
j_call: TRBJ2-1
cdr3_aa: ASSQGSSGGRGEQF

v_call: TRBV19
j_call: TRBJ2-3
cdr3_aa: ASSGSAVSTDTQY

v_call: TRBV6-1
j_call: TRBJ2-1
cdr3_aa: AIRDRGSVAYNEQF

v_call: TRBV7-3
j_call: TRBJ1-4
cdr3_aa: ASSLNREKLF

v_call: TRBV7-2
j_call: TRBJ2-1
cdr3_aa: ASSFRQTYNEQF

v_call: TRBV7-6
j_call: TRBJ2-3
cdr3_aa: ASSLAGTSGGLAQY